Here is one T cell receptor (beta chain) with its context. Generated by immunoSEQ multiplex PCR, the TCRdb table keeps only in-frame clones and is missing some. The sample gives under 300,000 clones, about 89% of which show up once; approximately 1.9% is in the top ten. This CDR3 has 14 residues. Trimming cost V 3 bases and J 4 bases, with 16 bases left between them. Per the germline V gene, CDR1 is DFQATT and CDR2 is SNEGSKA (reference sequence). These data are taken from a study of blood T cell repertoires in COVID-19. Sequencing used PBMCs or T cells enriched from blood (not recorded which). The genes are TRBV20-1 and TRBJ2-7; TRBD2 is a possible D gene (6 bases). The TCR originated in a young woman who had recovered from COVID-19. As DNA, the CDR3 is TGCAGTGCTAGTGCGGGTAGCGGTATTTACGAGCAGTACTTC. Protein sequence: CSASAGSGIYEQYF.